The text below deals with one TCR beta chain. This sample was taken from a study of technical replicates of blood from a handful of donors. Germline V CDR1 and CDR2: SNHLY, FYNNEI. This CDR3 spans 15 amino acids. J was trimmed by 5 bases and V by 4 bases; bases with no gene match: 8. Generated by immunoSEQ multiplex PCR, the TCRdb table keeps only in-frame clones and is missing some. The sample shows 80,000 to 90,000 clones, roughly 94% of them seen only once. Input material: T cells isolated from PBMCs. The chain uses TRBV2 and TRBJ2-5; TRBD2 matches at 9 bases. The sequence came from a human donor in good health. The CDR3 spells CASSVVAGGPETQYF. The CDR3 DNA is TGTGCCAGCAGTGTCGTTGCGGGAGGGCCTGAGACCCAGTACTTC.